The rows below give T cell receptor beta chains drawn from one sample of a study of CD8+ T cells in alopecia areata. Only in-frame clones appear in the TCRdb table, and some are missing; sequencing was by immunoSEQ multiplex PCR. The data show around 100,000 clones, under 60% seen once. The input for sequencing was CD8+ T cells sorted from blood, taken at week 24, from a patient treated with tofacitinib. Receptors were obtained from a human donor with alopecia areata. Each CDR3 is given with its conserved first and last residue. A D gene is named only where the DNA matches it firmly. Some rows mark clone size as missing; the rest say once, few, many or name a class of expanded clone.

j_call | d_call | v_call | clone_size | cdr3_nt | cdr3_aa
TRBJ1-5 | NA | TRBV27 | NA | TGTGCCAGCAGTCCTCAGGGCGAGGAGCCCCAGCATTTT | CASSPQGEEPQHF
TRBJ2-7 | NA | TRBV29-1 | few | TGCAGCGTTGAAGACACTGAAGACCCCCACGAGCAGTACTTC | CSVEDTEDPHEQYF
TRBJ1-1 | NA | TRBV29-1 | few | TGCAGCGTTGCTAGGGAGGGGGCTTTCTTT | CSVAREGAFF
TRBJ2-2 | NA | TRBV7-9 | many | TGTGCCAGCAGTCGGGGGAACACCGGGGAGCTGTTTTTT | CASSRGNTGELFF
TRBJ2-5 | NA | TRBV7-2 | NA | TGTGCCAGCACCCCACAGATGGGGCTGGAGACCCAGTACTTC | CASTPQMGLETQYF
TRBJ2-2 | NA | TRBV7-9 | NA | TGTGCCAGCAGCTTAGTGGCCAAGTGGACCGGGGAGCTGTTTTTT | CASSLVAKWTGELFF
TRBJ1-6 | NA | TRBV30 | NA | TGTGCCTGGAGTCCAGGAAGTAATTCACCCCTCCACTTT | CAWSPGSNSPLHF
TRBJ1-4 | NA | TRBV27 | NA | TGTGCCAGCAGGCTACCGGGACGTCACGAAAAACTGTTTTTT | CASRLPGRHEKLFF
TRBJ1-1 | NA | TRBV2 | NA | TGTGCCAGGAGGAAGAACACTGAAGCTTTCTTT | CARRKNTEAFF
TRBJ1-6 | NA | TRBV4-1 | few | TGCGCCAGCAGGCTTCAGGGACAAAATAATTCACCCCTCCACTTT | CASRLQGQNNSPLHF
TRBJ2-7 | NA | TRBV30 | NA | TGTGCCTGGAGCCCGTTGGCGAAGATCACCTACGAGCAGTACTTC | CAWSPLAKITYEQYF
TRBJ2-7 | NA | TRBV5-6 | NA | TGTGCCAGCAGCTTAACAGGGCCCGCCTACGAGCAGTACTTC | CASSLTGPAYEQYF
TRBJ1-5 | NA | TRBV19 | NA | TGTGCCAGTAGTATTAGTGAGCAGCCCCAGCATTTT | CASSISEQPQHF
TRBJ2-1 | TRBD2 | TRBV4-1 | few | TGCGCCAGCAGCCTGGGGACTAGCGGGGTTTCCTACAATGAGCAGTTCTTC | CASSLGTSGVSYNEQFF
TRBJ2-5 | TRBD1 | TRBV11-2 | NA | TGTGCCAGCAGCTTATTCCCAGGGGGCGGCGGTGAGACCCAGTACTTC | CASSLFPGGGGETQYF
TRBJ2-3 | NA | TRBV15 | NA | TGTGCCACCAGCGTTAGCGGAAACACAGATACGCAGTATTTT | CATSVSGNTDTQYF
TRBJ1-1 | NA | TRBV30 | NA | TGTGCCTGGAGTGTGGGGACTGAAGCTTTCTTT | CAWSVGTEAFF